This passage covers 13 T cell receptor beta chains from one sample sequenced in a study of blood T cell repertoires in COVID-19. Assay: immunoSEQ multiplex PCR; the TCRdb copy retains only in-frame clones and omits some. The table has more than 150,000 clones, 85% to 90% seen once. Sequencing was performed on peripheral blood. The receptors stem from a man between 65 and 85 years old with active or convalescent COVID-19.

The chain uses TRBV29-1 and TRBJ2-7, with TRBD1 matching over 8 bases. V trimming: 7 bases; J trimming: 5 bases; junction bases outside the gene matches: 10. This CDR3 contains 13 residues. The germline CDR1 and CDR2 sequences are SQVTM and ANQGSEA. CDR3: CSAAGGQVNEQYF. DNA for the CDR3: TGCAGCGCTGCTGGGGGACAGGTGAACGAGCAGTACTTC.

The rearrangement links TRBV18 to TRBJ2-1, with D possibly TRBD1 on 6 matching bases. V lost 3 bases, J lost 6 bases, and 9 bases lay in between. The CDR3 loop spans 13 amino acids. Germline values: CDR1 KGHSH, CDR2 LQKENI. CDR3 residues: CASSPGAGNEQFF. DNA of the CDR3: TGTGCCAGCTCACCGGGGGCTGGCAATGAGCAGTTCTTC.

CDR3 coding DNA: TGTGCCAGCATGAAAGGATTAGCTGGGCAGCCCCAGCATTTT. It is translated as CASMKGLAGQPQHF. The chain carries TRBV2 and TRBJ1-5; D is unresolved. This CDR3 comprises 14 residues. Trimming pared 7 bases from V and 7 bases from J, leaving 17 bases between. Looked up from germline, CDR1 is SNHLY and CDR2 is FYNNEI.

Turning to this clone: This may be a read error, as it is one base from a much larger clone. J is TRBJ2-1 and V is TRBV13; TRBD1 might be the D (6 bases). This CDR3 has 13 amino acids. Trimming pared 5 bases from V and 5 bases from J, leaving 10 bases between. Germline V gene lookup returns CDR1 PRHDT and CDR2 FYEKMQ (reference sequence). CDR3 in amino acids: CASSLDRNNEQFF. Written as DNA, the CDR3 is TGTGCCAGCAGCCTGGACAGAAACAATGAGCAGTTCTTC.

The chain couples TRBV27 to TRBJ2-3; D gene uncertain. This CDR3 has 17 residues. Germline CDR1 is MNHEY and CDR2 is SMNVEV (reference sequence). V shed 5 bases and J shed 0 bases, with 18 bases lying between them. CDR3 region: CASSLPGSPRSTDTQYF. CDR3 DNA sequence: TGTGCCAGCAGTCTTCCCGGGTCCCCCAGAAGCACAGATACGCAGTATTTT.

The rearrangement joins TRBV29-1 to TRBJ1-1, with a tentative D call TRBD1 (5 bases). This CDR3 contains 15 residues. Per the germline V gene, CDR1 is SQVTM and CDR2 is ANQGSEA. Trimming took off 5 bases at V and 1 base at J, with 17 bases between the two ends. The CDR3 loop is CSVIGHGTSNTEAFF. The DNA for the CDR3 is TGCAGCGTTATAGGACACGGAACATCGAACACTGAAGCTTTCTTT. The full variable domain, with the rest looked up from reference TRBV29-1 and TRBJ1-1, is SAVISQKPSRDICQRGTSLTIQCQVDSQVTMMFWYRQQPGQSLTLIATANQGSEATYESGFVIDKFPISRPNLTFSTLTVSNMSPEDSSIYLCSVIGHGTSNTEAFFGQGTRLTVV.

This chain uses TRBV6-5 with TRBJ1-2; TRBD1 agrees at 7 bases. V lost 6 bases, J lost 3 bases, and 4 bases stayed unmatched. The CDR3 totals 13 residues. From germline, CDR1 is MNHEY and CDR2 SVGAGI. The CDR3 region has the DNA TGTGCCAGCAGCCGGGACAGCTACTATGGCTACACCTTC. The encoded protein is CASSRDSYYGYTF.

The V call is TRBV5-6, the J call TRBJ2-7; D not resolved. Trimming took 0 bases from V and 4 from J, leaving 5 bases between them. The CDR3 extends over 12 amino acids. Germline V gene data show CDR1 as SGHDT and CDR2 as YYEEEE. CDR3 DNA: TGTGCCAGCAGCTTGGATCAATACGAGCAGTACTTC. This translates into CASSLDQYEQYF.

This rearrangement joins TRBV7-8 to TRBJ2-7, with TRBD1 matching over 11 bases. Germline lookup yields CDR1 SGHVS and CDR2 FQNEAQ. J gave up 5 bases and V 3 bases, and 3 bases lay outside the gene matches. This CDR3 contains 14 residues. CDR3 protein: CASSLRTGGHEQYF. CDR3 DNA sequence: TGTGCCAGCAGCTTGAGGACAGGGGGCCACGAGCAGTACTTC.

This chain joins TRBV7-8 and TRBJ2-7; TRBD2 might be the D (5 bases). Germline loops: CDR1 SGHVS, CDR2 FQNEAQ. Trimming shortened V by 2 bases and J by 7 bases, and 12 bases separated the two germline ends. CDR3 length equals 13 residues. CDR3 in amino acids: CASSLRTGGEQYF. The DNA for the CDR3 is TGTGCCAGCAGCTTAAGGACTGGCGGGGAGCAGTACTTC. The entire variable domain, with the rest obtained from reference TRBV7-8 and TRBJ2-7, is as follows: GAGVSQSPRYKVAKRGQDVALRCDPISGHVSLFWYQQALGQGPEFLTYFQNEAQLDKSGLPSDRFFAERPEGSVSTLKIQRTQQEDSAVYLCASSLRTGGEQYFGPGTRLTVT.

The rearrangement joins TRBV7-8 to TRBJ2-1; 10 nucleotides align to TRBD2. Germline V gene lookup returns CDR1 SGHVS and CDR2 FQNEAQ. This CDR3 is 17 amino acids long. V shed 5 bases and J 8 bases; nucleotides not matched to a gene: 15. The CDR3 sequence is CASSPGLSGRALDEQFF. For the CDR3, the DNA is TGTGCCAGCAGCCCGGGCCTCAGCGGGAGGGCCTTGGATGAGCAGTTCTTC.

This rearrangement joins TRBV5-1 to TRBJ1-1; 7 positions match TRBD1. Germline-derived CDR1 and CDR2 are SGHRS and YFSETQ. With 5 bases clipped from V and 3 bases from J, the junction kept 4 bases outside the gene matches. The CDR3 has 13 amino acids. CDR3 amino acids: CASREGADTEAFF. The CDR3 nucleotides read TGCGCCAGCAGGGAGGGGGCGGACACTGAAGCTTTCTTT. Filled out from reference TRBV5-1 and TRBJ1-1, the complete variable domain reads KAGVTQTPRYLIKTRGQQVTLSCSPISGHRSVSWYQQTPGQGLQFLFEYFSETQRNKGNFPGRFSGRQFSNSRSEMNVSTLELGDSALYLCASREGADTEAFFGQGTRLTVV.

This clone was counted between two and nine times. V usage is TRBV5-3 and J usage is TRBJ2-7; D might be TRBD1 (5 bases). TRBV5-3 qualifies as an ORF whose function is uncertain. V was pared by 1 base and J by 3 bases, with 17 bases between. This CDR3 is built from 16 residues. DNA for the CDR3: TGTGCCAGAAGCTTGAAGAGTCCGAGACAGCTCTACGAGCAGTACTTC. Protein product: CARSLKSPRQLYEQYF.